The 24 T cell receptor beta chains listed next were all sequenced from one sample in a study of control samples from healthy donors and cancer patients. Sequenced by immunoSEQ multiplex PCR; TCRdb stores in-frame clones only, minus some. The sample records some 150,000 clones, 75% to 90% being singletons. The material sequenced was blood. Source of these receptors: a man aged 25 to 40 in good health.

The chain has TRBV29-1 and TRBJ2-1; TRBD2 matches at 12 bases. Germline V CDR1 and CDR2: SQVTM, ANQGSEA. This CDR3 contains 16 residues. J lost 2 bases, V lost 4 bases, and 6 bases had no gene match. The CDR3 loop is CSVASGRAEAYNEQFF. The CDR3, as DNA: TGCAGCGTTGCTAGCGGGAGGGCCGAAGCCTACAATGAGCAGTTCTTC.

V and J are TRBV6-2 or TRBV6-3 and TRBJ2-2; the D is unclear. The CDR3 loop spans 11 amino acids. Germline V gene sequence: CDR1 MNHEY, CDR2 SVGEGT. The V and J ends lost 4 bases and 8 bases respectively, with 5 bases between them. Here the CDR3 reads CASSSRGELFF. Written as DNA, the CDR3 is TGTGCCAGCAGTTCCCGTGGGGAGCTGTTTTTT.

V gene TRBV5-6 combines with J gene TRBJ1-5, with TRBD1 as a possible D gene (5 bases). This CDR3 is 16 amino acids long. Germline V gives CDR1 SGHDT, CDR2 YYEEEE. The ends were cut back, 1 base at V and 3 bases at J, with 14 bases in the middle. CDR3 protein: CASSLQGGGNNQPQHF. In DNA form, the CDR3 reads TGTGCCAGCAGCTTGCAAGGTGGGGGGAACAATCAGCCCCAGCATTTT.

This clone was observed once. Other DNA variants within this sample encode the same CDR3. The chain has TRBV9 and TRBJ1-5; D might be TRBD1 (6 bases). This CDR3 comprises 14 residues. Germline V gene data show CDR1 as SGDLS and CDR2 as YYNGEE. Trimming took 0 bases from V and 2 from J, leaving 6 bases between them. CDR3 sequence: CASSVEGGNQPQHF. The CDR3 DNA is TGTGCCAGCAGCGTAGAGGGGGGCAATCAGCCCCAGCATTTT.

The CDR3 here is CASSLSRTARADTQYF. CDR3 DNA sequence: TGTGCCAGCAGCTTATCCCGGACGGCTAGGGCAGATACGCAGTATTTT. V is TRBV11-1 and J is TRBJ2-3, with unresolved D. The V end lost 2 bases, the J end lost 4 bases, and 16 bases lay between the germline ends. CDR1 is SGHAT and CDR2 is FQDESV in the germline V gene (reference sequence). The CDR3 has 16 residues.

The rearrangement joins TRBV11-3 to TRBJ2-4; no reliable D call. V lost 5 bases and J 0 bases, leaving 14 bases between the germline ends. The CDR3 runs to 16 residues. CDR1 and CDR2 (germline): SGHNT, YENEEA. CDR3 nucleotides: TGTGCCAGCAGCCCCAGTTCCGGCCGAGCCAAAAACATTCAGTACTTC. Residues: CASSPSSGRAKNIQYF.

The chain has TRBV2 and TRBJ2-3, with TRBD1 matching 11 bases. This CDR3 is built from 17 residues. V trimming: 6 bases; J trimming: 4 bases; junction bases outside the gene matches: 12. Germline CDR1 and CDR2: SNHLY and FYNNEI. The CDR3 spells CASSYGTGTGGSDTQYF. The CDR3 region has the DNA TGTGCCAGCAGCTATGGGACCGGGACAGGGGGATCAGATACGCAGTATTTT.

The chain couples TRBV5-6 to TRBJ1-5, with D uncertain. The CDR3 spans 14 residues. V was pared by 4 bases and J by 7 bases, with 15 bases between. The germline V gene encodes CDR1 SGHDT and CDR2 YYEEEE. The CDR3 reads CASSRIGSVQPQHF. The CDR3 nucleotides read TGTGCCAGCAGCCGAATCGGATCCGTGCAGCCCCAGCATTTT.

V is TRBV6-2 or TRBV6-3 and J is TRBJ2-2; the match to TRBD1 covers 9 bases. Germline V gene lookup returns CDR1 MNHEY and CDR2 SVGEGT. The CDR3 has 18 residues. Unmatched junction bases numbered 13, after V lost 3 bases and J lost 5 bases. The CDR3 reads CASSYIRTGALETGELFF. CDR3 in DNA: TGTGCCAGCAGTTATATTCGGACAGGGGCTCTTGAAACCGGGGAGCTGTTTTTT.

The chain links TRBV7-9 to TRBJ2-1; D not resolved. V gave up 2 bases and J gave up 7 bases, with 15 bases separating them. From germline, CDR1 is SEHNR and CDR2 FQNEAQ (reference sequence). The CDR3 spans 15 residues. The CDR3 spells CASSLKGNSDNEQFF. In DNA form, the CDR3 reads TGTGCCAGCAGCTTAAAGGGTAACTCCGATAATGAGCAGTTCTTC.

CDR3 sequence: CATSRELIRTGELFF. CDR3 in DNA: TGTGCCACCAGCAGAGAACTAATTAGGACCGGGGAGCTGTTTTTT. The chain uses TRBV15 and TRBJ2-2; unclear D gene. CDR1 and CDR2 from the germline V gene are LNHNV and YYDKDF (reference sequence). V lost 0 bases and J 5 bases, leaving 10 bases between the germline ends. The CDR3 covers 15 residues. The full variable domain, its missing parts supplied by reference TRBV15 and TRBJ2-2, is DAMVIQNPRYQVTQFGKPVTLSCSQTLNHNVMYWYQQKSSQAPKLLFHYYDKDFNNEADTPDNFQSRRPNTSFCFLDIRSPGLGDTAMYLCATSRELIRTGELFFGEGSRLTVL.

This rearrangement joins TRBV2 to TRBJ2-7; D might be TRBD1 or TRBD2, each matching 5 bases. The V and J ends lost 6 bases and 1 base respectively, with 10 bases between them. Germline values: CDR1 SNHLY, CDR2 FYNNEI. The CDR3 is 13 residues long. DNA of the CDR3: TGTGCCAGCAGGGGAGACAGATCCTACGAGCAGTACTTC. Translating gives CASRGDRSYEQYF.

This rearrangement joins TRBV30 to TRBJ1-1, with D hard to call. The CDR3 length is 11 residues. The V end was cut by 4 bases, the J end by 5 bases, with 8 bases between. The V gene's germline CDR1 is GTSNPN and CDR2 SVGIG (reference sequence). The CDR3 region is CAWMRRTEAFF. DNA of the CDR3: TGTGCCTGGATGCGGAGGACTGAAGCTTTCTTT.

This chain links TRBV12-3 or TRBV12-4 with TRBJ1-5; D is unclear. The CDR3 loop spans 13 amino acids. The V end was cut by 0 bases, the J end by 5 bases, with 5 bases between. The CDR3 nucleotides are TGTGCCAGCAGTTTAGCTGGTGATCAGCCCCAGCATTTT. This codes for CASSLAGDQPQHF.

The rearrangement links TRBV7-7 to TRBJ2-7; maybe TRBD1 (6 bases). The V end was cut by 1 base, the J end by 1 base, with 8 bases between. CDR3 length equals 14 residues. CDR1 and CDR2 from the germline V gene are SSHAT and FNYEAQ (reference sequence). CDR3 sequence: CASSLDQGSYEQYF. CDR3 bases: TGTGCCAGCAGCTTAGATCAGGGGTCCTACGAGCAGTACTTC.

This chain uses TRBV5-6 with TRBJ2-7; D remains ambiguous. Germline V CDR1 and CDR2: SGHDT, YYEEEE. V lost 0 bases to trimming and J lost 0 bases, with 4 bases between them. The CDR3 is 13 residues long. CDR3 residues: CASSLGSSYEQYF. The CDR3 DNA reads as TGTGCCAGCAGCTTGGGCAGCTCCTACGAGCAGTACTTC. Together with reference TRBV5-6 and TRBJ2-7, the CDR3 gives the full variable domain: DAGVTQSPTHLIKTRGQQVTLRCSPKSGHDTVSWYQQALGQGPQFIFQYYEEEERQRGNFPDRFSGHQFPNYSSELNVNALLLGDSALYLCASSLGSSYEQYFGPGTRLTVT.

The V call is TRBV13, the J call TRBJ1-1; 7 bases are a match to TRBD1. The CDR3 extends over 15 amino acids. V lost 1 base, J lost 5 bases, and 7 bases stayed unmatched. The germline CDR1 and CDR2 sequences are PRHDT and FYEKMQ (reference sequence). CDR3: CASSLDTGADTEAFF. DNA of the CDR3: TGTGCCAGCAGCTTAGACACAGGGGCTGATACTGAAGCTTTCTTT.

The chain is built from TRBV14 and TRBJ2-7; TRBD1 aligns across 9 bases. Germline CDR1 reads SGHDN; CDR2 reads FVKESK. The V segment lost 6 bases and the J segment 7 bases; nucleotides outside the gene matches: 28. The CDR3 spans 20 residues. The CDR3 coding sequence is TGTGCCAGCAGTCAAAGGCTAAACAGGGGGCCGGCACGGGAGTTTTGGGAGCAGTACTTC. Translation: CASSQRLNRGPAREFWEQYF.

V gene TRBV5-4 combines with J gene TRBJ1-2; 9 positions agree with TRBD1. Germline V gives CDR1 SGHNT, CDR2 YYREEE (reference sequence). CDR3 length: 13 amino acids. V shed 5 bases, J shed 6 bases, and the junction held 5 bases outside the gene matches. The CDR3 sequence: CASSRDRVNGYTF. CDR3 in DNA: TGTGCCAGCAGTCGGGACAGGGTCAATGGCTACACCTTC.

CDR3 sequence: CASRPSQGRGQPQHF. CDR3 sequence (DNA): TGTGCCAGCAGGCCAAGTCAGGGGCGGGGACAGCCCCAGCATTTT. The genes are TRBV2 and TRBJ1-5; tentative D call: TRBD1 (6 bases). The germline gives CDR1 SNHLY, CDR2 FYNNEI. The V end was cut by 6 bases, the J end by 7 bases, with 19 bases between. The CDR3 covers 15 residues.

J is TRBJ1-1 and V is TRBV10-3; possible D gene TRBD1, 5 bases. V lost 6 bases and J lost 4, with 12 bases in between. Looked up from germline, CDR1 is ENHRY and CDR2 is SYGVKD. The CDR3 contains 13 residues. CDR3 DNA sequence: TGTGCCATCAGGGACACCCGGGGCACTGAAGCTTTCTTT. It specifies CAIRDTRGTEAFF.

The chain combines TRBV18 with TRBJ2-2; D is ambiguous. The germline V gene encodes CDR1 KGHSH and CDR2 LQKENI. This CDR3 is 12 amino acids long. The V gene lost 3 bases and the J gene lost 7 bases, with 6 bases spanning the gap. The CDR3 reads CASSPIGGELFF. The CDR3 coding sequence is TGTGCCAGCTCACCGATAGGCGGGGAGCTGTTTTTT.

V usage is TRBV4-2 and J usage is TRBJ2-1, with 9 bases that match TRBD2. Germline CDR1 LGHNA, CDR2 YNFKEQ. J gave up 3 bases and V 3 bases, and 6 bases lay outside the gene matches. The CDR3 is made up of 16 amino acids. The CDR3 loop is CASSHGLAPDYNEQFF. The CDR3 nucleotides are TGTGCCAGCAGCCACGGACTAGCGCCGGACTACAATGAGCAGTTCTTC.

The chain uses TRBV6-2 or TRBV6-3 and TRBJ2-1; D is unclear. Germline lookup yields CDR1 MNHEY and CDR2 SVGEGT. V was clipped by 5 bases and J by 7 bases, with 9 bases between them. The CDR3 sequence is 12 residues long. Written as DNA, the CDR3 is TGTGCCAGCAGTCTCTTCAGGAATGAGCAGTTCTTC. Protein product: CASSLFRNEQFF.